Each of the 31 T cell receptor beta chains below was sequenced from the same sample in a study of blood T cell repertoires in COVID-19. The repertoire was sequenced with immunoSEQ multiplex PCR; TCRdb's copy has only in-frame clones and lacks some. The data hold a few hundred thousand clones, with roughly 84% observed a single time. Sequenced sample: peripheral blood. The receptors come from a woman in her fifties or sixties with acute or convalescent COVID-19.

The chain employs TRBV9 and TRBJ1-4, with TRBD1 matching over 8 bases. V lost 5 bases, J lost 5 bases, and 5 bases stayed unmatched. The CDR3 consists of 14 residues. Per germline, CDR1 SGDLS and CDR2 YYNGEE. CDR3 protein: CASSGGQANEKLFF. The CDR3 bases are TGTGCCAGCAGTGGGGGACAGGCGAATGAAAAACTGTTTTTT.

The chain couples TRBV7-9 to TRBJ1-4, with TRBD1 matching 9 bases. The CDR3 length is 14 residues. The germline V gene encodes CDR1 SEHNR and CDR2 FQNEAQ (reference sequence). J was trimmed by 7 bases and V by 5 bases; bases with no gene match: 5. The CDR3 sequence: CASSTGTGIEKLFF. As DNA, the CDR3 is TGTGCCAGCAGCACCGGGACAGGGATTGAAAAACTGTTTTTT.

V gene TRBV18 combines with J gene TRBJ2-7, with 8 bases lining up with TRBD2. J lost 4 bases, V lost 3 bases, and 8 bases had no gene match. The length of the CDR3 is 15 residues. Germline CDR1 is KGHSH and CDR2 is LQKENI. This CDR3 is CASSPLRGLGYEQYF. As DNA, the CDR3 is TGTGCCAGCTCACCGTTACGGGGACTAGGTTACGAGCAGTACTTC.

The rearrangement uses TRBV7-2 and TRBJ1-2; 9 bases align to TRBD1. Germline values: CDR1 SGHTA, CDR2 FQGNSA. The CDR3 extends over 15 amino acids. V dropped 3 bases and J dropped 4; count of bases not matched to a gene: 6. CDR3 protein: CASSFRDRALYGYTF. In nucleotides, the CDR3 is TGTGCCAGCAGCTTCAGGGACAGGGCCCTCTATGGCTACACCTTC.

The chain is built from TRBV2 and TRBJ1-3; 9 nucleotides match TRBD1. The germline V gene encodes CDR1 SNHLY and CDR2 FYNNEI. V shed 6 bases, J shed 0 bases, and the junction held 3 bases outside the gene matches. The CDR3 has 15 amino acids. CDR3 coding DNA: TGTGCCAGCAGCGCGGACAGGGGCTCTGGAAACACCATATATTTT. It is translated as CASSADRGSGNTIYF.

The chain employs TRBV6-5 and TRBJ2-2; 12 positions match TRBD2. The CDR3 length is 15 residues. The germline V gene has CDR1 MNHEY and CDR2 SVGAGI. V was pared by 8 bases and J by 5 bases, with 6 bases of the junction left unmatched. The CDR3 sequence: CASRPSGGATGELFF. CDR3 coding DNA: TGTGCCAGCCGACCTAGCGGGGGGGCAACCGGGGAGCTGTTTTTT.

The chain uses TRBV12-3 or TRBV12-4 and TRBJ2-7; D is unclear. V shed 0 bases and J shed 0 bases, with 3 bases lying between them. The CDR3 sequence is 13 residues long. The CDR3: CASSLAHSYEQYF. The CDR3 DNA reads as TGTGCCAGCAGTTTAGCCCACTCCTACGAGCAGTACTTC.

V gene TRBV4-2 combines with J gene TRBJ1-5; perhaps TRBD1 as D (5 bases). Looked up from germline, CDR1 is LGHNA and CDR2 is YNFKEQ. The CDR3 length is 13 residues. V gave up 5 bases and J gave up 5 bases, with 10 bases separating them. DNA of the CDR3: TGTGCCAGCAGCTCAGGGAGGGATCAGCCCCAGCATTTT. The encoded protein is CASSSGRDQPQHF.

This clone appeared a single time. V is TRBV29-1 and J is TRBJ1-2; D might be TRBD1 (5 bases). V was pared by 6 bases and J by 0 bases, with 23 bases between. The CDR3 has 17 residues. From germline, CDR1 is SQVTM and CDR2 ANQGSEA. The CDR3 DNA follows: TGCAGCGTCGAATGGGGCCAGGGAAGGAATTCTAACTATGGCTACACCTTC. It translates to CSVEWGQGRNSNYGYTF.

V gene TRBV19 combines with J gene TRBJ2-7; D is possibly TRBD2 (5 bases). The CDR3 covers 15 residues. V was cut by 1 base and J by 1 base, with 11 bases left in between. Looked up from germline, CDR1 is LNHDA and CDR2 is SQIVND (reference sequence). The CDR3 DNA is TGTGCCAGTAGTATAGCCCTGTCGGGGTCCTACGAGCAGTACTTC. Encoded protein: CASSIALSGSYEQYF. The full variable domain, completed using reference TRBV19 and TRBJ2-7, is DGGITQSPKYLFRKEGQNVTLSCEQNLNHDAMYWYRQDPGQGLRLIYYSQIVNDFQKGDIAEGYSVSREKKESFPLTVTSAQKNPTAFYLCASSIALSGSYEQYFGPGTRLTVT.

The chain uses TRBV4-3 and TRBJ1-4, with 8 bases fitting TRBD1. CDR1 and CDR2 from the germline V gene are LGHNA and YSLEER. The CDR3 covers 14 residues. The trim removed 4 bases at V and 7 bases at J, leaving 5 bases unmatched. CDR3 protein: CASSPDRVGEKLFF. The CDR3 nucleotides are TGCGCCAGCAGCCCGGACAGGGTGGGTGAAAAACTGTTTTTT.

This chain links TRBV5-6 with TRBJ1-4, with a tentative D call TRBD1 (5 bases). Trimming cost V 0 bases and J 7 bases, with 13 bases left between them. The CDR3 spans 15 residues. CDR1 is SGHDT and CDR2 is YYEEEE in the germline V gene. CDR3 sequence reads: CASSLAGRVGEKLFF. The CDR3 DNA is TGTGCCAGCAGCTTGGCCGGCAGGGTGGGTGAAAAACTGTTTTTT. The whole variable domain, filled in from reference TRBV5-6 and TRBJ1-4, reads DAGVTQSPTHLIKTRGQQVTLRCSPKSGHDTVSWYQQALGQGPQFIFQYYEEEERQRGNFPDRFSGHQFPNYSSELNVNALLLGDSALYLCASSLAGRVGEKLFFGSGTQLSVL.

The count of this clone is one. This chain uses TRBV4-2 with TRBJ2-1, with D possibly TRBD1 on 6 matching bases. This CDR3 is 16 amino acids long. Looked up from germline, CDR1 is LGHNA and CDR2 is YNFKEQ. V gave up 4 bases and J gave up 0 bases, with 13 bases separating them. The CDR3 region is CASSPGHSSSYNEQFF. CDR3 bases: TGTGCCAGCAGCCCGGGACATTCTAGCTCCTACAATGAGCAGTTCTTC.

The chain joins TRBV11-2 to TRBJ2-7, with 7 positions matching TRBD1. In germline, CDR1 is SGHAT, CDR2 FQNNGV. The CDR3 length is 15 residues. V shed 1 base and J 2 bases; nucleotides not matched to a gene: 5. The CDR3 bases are TGTGCCAGCAGCTTAGCCGGGACAGAGACCTACGAGCAGTACTTC. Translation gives CASSLAGTETYEQYF.

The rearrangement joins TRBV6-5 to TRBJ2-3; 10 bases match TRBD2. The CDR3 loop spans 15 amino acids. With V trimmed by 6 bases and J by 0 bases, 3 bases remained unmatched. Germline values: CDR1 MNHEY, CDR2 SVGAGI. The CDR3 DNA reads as TGTGCCAGCAGGATACTAGCGGGGAGCACAGATACGCAGTATTTT. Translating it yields CASRILAGSTDTQYF.

The CDR3 protein is CASSQARAGRDTPQHF. The DNA of the CDR3 is TGCGCCAGCAGCCAAGCGCGGGCGGGGAGGGATACGCCCCAGCATTTT. The rearrangement joins TRBV4-1 to TRBJ1-5; D is ambiguous. Germline CDR1 reads MGHRA; CDR2 reads YSYEKL. V shed 1 base and J shed 9 bases, with 19 bases lying between them. The CDR3 extends over 16 amino acids.

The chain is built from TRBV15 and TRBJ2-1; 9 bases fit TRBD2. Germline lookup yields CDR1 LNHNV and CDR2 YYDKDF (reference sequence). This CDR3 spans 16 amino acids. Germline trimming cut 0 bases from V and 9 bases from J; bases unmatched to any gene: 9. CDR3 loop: CATSRDLAGGRVEQFF. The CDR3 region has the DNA TGTGCCACCAGCAGAGATCTGGCGGGGGGGCGTGTTGAGCAGTTCTTC.

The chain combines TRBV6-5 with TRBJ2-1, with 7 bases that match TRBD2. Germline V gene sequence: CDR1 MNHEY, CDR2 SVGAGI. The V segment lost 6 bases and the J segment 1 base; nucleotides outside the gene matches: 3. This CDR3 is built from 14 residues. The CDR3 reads CASSRDYSYNEQFF. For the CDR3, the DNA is TGTGCCAGCAGCCGGGACTATTCCTACAATGAGCAGTTCTTC.

CDR3 sequence: CASGLVPGITF. DNA of the CDR3: TGTGCTAGTGGTTTGGTTCCCGGGATTACCTTC. The V gene is TRBV12-5, the J gene TRBJ1-2; D is unresolved. The CDR3 runs to 11 residues. Germline assignment: CDR1 LGHNT and CDR2 FRNRAP. With 0 bases removed from V and 14 bases from J, the gap between germline ends came to 10 bases.

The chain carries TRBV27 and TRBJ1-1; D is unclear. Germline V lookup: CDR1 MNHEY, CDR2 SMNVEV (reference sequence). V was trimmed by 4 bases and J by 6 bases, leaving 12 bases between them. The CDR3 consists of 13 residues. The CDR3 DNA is TGTGCCAGCAGTTCGAGCGGACGATCTGAAGCTTTCTTT. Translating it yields CASSSSGRSEAFF.

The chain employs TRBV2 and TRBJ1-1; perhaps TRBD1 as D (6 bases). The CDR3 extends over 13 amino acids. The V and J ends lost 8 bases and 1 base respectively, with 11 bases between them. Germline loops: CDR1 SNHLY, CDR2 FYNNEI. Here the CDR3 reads CASEGQWNTEAFF. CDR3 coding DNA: TGTGCCAGCGAGGGACAATGGAACACTGAAGCTTTCTTT. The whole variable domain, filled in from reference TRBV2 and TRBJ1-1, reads EPEVTQTPSHQVTQMGQEVILRCVPISNHLYFYWYRQILGQKVEFLVSFYNNEISEKSEIFDDQFSVERPDGSNFTLKIRSTKLEDSAMYFCASEGQWNTEAFFGQGTRLTVV.

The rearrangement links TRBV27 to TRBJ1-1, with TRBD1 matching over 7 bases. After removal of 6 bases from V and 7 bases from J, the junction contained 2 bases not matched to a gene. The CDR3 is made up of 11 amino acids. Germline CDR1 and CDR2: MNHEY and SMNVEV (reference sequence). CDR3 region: CASSQGVEAFF. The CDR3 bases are TGTGCCAGCAGCCAGGGGGTTGAAGCTTTCTTT.

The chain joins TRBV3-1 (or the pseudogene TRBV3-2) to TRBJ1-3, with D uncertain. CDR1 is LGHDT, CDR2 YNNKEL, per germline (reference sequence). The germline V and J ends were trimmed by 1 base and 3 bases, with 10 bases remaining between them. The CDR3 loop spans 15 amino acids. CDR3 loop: CASSQVAGDGNTIYF. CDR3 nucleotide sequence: TGTGCCAGCAGCCAAGTGGCTGGTGATGGAAACACCATATATTTT.

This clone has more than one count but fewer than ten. The CDR3 DNA reads as TGTGCCAGCAGCCAAGATATTACGGGGTCAGAGACCCTCCACTTT. This sequence encodes CASSQDITGSETLHF. The chain is built from TRBV4-2 and TRBJ1-6; D is uncertain. The V gene's germline CDR1 is LGHNA and CDR2 YNFKEQ. The CDR3 loop spans 15 amino acids. The V gene lost 0 bases and the J gene lost 14 bases, with 17 bases spanning the gap.

The CDR3 loop is CASSLTGGSTEAFF. CDR3 coding DNA: TGTGCCAGCAGCCTAACAGGGGGATCCACTGAAGCTTTCTTT. The J gene is TRBJ1-1, the V gene TRBV5-5; 8 nucleotides align to TRBD1. The CDR3 totals 14 residues. The trim removed 4 bases at V and 4 bases at J, leaving 6 bases unmatched. Looked up from germline, CDR1 is SGHKS and CDR2 is YYEKEE (reference sequence).

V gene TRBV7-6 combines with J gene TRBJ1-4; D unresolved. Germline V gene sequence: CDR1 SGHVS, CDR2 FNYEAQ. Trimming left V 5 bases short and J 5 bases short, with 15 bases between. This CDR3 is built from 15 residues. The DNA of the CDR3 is TGTGCCAGCAGCCCCGGCGGTACAAAAAATGAAAAACTGTTTTTT. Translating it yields CASSPGGTKNEKLFF.

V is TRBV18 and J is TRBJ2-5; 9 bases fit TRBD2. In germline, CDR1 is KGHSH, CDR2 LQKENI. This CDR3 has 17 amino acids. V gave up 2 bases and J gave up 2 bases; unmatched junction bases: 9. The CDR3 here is CASSPAYSGGNQETQYF. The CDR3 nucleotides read TGTGCCAGCTCACCAGCGTATAGCGGGGGTAATCAAGAGACCCAGTACTTC.

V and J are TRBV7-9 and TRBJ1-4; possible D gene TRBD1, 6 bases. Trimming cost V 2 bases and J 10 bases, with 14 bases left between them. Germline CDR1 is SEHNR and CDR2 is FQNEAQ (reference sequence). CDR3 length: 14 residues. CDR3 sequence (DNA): TGTGCCAGCAGCTTATCGGACAGAACGGGAAAACTGTTTTTT. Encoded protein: CASSLSDRTGKLFF.

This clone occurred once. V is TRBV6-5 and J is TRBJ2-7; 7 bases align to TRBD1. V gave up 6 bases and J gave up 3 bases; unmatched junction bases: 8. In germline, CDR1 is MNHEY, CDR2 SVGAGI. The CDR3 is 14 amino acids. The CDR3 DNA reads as TGTGCCAGCAGGCAGGGACAGAACCTCTACGAGCAGTACTTC. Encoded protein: CASRQGQNLYEQYF.

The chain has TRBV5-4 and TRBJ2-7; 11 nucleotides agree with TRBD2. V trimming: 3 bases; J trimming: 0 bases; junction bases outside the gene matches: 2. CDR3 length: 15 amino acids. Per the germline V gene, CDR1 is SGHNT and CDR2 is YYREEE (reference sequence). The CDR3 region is CASSSTSGSSYEQYF. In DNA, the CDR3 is TGTGCCAGCAGCTCCACTAGCGGGAGCTCCTACGAGCAGTACTTC.

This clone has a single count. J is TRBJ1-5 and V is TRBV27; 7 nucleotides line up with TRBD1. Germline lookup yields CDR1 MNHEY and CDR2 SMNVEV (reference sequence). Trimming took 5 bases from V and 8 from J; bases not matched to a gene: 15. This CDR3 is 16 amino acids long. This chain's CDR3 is CASSRIGWTGIEPQHF. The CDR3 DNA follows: TGTGCCAGCAGTCGAATCGGGTGGACAGGTATAGAGCCCCAGCATTTT.